These 9 T cell receptor beta chains were sequenced from one sample in a study of identical twins. One entry per CDR3 protein results from TCRdb running MiXCR on the 5' RACE reads. This repertoire shows approximately 300,000 distinct CDR3 sequences, just under 9.5% found once; its top ten account for approximately 7%. These data are also associated with another study on yellow fever vaccine responses in identical twins.

The source material was CD8+ T cells sorted from blood. Source of these receptors: a woman between 18 and 29 years old in good health.

This clonotype came up a few times. The V and J genes are TRBV20-1 and TRBJ2-7, with TRBD1 matching over 7 bases. The germline V gene encodes CDR1 DFQATT and CDR2 SNEGSKA (reference sequence). Losses at the gene ends were 1 base for V and 4 bases for J; bases not matched to a gene: 13. CDR3 length: 16 residues. CDR3 amino acids: CSARARDSRTIYEQYF. The CDR3 DNA reads as TGCAGTGCTAGAGCTAGGGACAGTAGGACCATATACGAGCAGTACTTC.

This clonotype has more than one count but fewer than ten. The chain has TRBV20-1 and TRBJ2-7; 7 nucleotides match TRBD2. The CDR3 is 15 residues long. The ends lost 4 bases at V and 2 bases at J; junction bases unmatched: 11. Germline assignment: CDR1 DFQATT and CDR2 SNEGSKA (reference sequence). The DNA for the CDR3 is TGCAGTGCTAAGGGACTATCAACCACTACCTACGAGCAGTACTTC. Amino acid sequence: CSAKGLSTTTYEQYF.

The CDR3: CAILQAEENNYGYTF. For the CDR3, the DNA is TGTGCCATCCTCCAAGCTGAGGAGAATAACTATGGCTACACCTTC. The V call is TRBV6-1, the J call TRBJ1-2, with D unresolved. This CDR3 spans 15 amino acids. V was pared by 10 bases and J by 1 base, with 19 bases between. Germline CDR1 reads MNHNS; CDR2 reads SASEGT.

In this sample, this clonotype turned up many times. The rearrangement uses TRBV4-2 and TRBJ1-4, with TRBD1 as a possible D gene (5 bases). Germline CDR1 and CDR2: LGHNA and YNFKEQ. V lost 0 bases, J lost 4 bases, and 9 bases lay in between. This CDR3 region has 15 residues. The CDR3 reads CASSQERQLNEKLFF. CDR3 DNA sequence: TGTGCCAGCAGCCAAGAGCGACAGCTTAATGAAAAACTGTTTTTT.

This clonotype was picked up many times. The rearrangement uses TRBV9 and TRBJ1-2, with 7 bases that match TRBD1. With 6 bases clipped from V and 0 bases from J, the junction kept 8 bases outside the gene matches. The CDR3 is made up of 15 amino acids. Germline CDR1 and CDR2: SGDLS and YYNGEE. CDR3: CASTKGQLTNYGYTF. The CDR3 bases are TGTGCCAGCACCAAGGGACAGCTAACTAACTATGGCTACACCTTC.

This clonotype was seen at least ten times. The V gene is TRBV29-1, the J gene TRBJ2-3, with a tentative D call TRBD2 (6 bases). V was cut by 0 bases and J by 2 bases, with 18 bases left in between. Looked up from germline, CDR1 is SQVTM and CDR2 is ANQGSEA. The CDR3 runs to 17 residues. Here the CDR3 reads CSVEDPVMGGPTDTQYF. The CDR3 DNA reads as TGCAGCGTTGAAGATCCGGTAATGGGGGGTCCCACAGATACGCAGTATTTT.

This clonotype occurred a few times. The rearrangement links TRBV20-1 to TRBJ2-5; 7 nucleotides agree with TRBD1. Germline CDR1 reads DFQATT; CDR2 reads SNEGSKA (reference sequence). The CDR3 is 16 amino acids. Trimming cost V 1 base and J 4 bases; bases outside gene matches: 12. CDR3 loop: CSARVTSTGRRETQYF. The CDR3 DNA follows: TGCAGTGCTAGAGTTACTTCGACAGGGAGAAGAGAGACCCAGTACTTC.

This chain links TRBV7-9 with TRBJ2-1; 9 nucleotides align to TRBD2. V dropped 3 bases and J dropped 6; count of bases not matched to a gene: 9. Germline assignment: CDR1 SEHNR and CDR2 FQNEAQ (reference sequence). The CDR3 runs 16 residues. The CDR3 sequence: CASSFPGLAFSNEQFF. CDR3 nucleotides: TGTGCCAGCAGCTTCCCGGGACTAGCTTTTAGCAATGAGCAGTTCTTC.

This chain connects TRBV7-9 to TRBJ2-3, with D unresolved. Trimming removed 3 bases from V and 0 bases from J, with 13 bases in between. CDR3 length equals 16 residues. Germline V gene data show CDR1 as SEHNR and CDR2 as FQNEAQ (reference sequence). In nucleotides, the CDR3 is TGTGCCAGCAGCTTCCAGGCAGCGACTAGCACAGATACGCAGTATTTT. This encodes CASSFQAATSTDTQYF.